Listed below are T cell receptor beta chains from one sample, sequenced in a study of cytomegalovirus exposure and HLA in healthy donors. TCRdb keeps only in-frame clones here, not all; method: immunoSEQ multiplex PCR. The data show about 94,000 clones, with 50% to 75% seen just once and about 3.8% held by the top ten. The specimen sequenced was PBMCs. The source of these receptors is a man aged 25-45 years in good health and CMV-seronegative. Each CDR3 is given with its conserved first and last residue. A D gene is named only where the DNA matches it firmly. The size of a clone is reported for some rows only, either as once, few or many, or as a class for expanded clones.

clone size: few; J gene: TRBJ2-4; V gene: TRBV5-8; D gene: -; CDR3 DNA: TGTGCCAGCAGCTTGTTATTTTTCTTC; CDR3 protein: CASSLLFFF
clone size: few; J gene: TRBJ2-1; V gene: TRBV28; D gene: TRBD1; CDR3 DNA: TGTGCCAGCAGGGGAAGGACAGGTGCGTACAATGAGCAGTTCTTC; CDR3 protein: CASRGRTGAYNEQFF
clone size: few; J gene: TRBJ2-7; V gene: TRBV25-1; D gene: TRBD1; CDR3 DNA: TGTGCCAGCAGGGAGGACCCTACCGGGACAGGGGTCCATTTCGAGCAGTACTTC; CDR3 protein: CASREDPTGTGVHFEQYF
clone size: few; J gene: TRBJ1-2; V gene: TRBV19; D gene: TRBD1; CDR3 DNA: TGTGCCAGTAGTACGGGCACAGGGGCGGGCTATGGCTACACCTTC; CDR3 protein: CASSTGTGAGYGYTF
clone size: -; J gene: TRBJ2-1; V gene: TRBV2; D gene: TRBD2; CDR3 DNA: TGTGCCAGCAGTGAGGCTAGCGGGTCCTACAATGAGCAGTTCTTC; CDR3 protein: CASSEASGSYNEQFF
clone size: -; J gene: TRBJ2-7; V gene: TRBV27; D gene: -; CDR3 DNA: TGTGCCAGCAGTGTACAGCTACATCACGAGCAGTACTTC; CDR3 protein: CASSVQLHHEQYF
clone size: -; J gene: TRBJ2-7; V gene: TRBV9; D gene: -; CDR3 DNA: TGTGCCAGCAGCGGCAGCTCCTACGAGCAGTACTTC; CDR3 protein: CASSGSSYEQYF
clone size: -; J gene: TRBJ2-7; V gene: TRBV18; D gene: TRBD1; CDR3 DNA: TGTGCCAGCTCACCCAGACAGGGGTGGCACGAGCAGTACTTC; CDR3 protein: CASSPRQGWHEQYF
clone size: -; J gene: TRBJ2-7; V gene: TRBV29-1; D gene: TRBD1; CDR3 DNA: TGCAGCGTTGGAACCGGACAGGGGGTTGGCGAGCAGTACTTC; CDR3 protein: CSVGTGQGVGEQYF
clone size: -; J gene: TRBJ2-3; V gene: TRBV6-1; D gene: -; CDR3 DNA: TGTGCCAGCAGTGAAGATAGGTTGACTAGGAGCACAGATACGCAGTATTTT; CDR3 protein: CASSEDRLTRSTDTQYF
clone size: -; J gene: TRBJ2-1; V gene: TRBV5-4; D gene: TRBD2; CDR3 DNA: TGTGCCAGCAGCTTCCCTTCCCGGCTAGCGGGAGTCGGCGAGCAGTTCTTC; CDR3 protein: CASSFPSRLAGVGEQFF
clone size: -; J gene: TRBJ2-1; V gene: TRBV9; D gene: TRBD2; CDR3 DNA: TGTGCCAGCAGCGTAGAAGGGGGGCTAGCGGGAGGTGGGTCCTACAATGAGCAGTTCTTC; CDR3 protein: CASSVEGGLAGGGSYNEQFF
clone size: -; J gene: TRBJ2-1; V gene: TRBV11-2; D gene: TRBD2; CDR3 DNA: TGTGCCAGCAGCTTACAAACTAGCGGGGGGGCCTATGAGCAGTTCTTC; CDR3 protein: CASSLQTSGGAYEQFF
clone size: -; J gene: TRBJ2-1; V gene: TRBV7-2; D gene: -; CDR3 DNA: TGTGCCAGCAGCTTAAGGCAGGTCGGGAACCACAATGAGCAGTTCTTC; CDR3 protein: CASSLRQVGNHNEQFF
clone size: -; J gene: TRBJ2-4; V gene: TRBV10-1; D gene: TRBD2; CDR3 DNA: TGCGCCAGCAGTGCGCCTGGGGCGGGAGGGCTAAGAAACATTCAGTACTTC; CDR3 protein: CASSAPGAGGLRNIQYF
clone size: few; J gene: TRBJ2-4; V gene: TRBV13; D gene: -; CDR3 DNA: TGTGCCAGCAGCTTAGCAGGACACCTAGCCAAAAACATTCAGTACTTC; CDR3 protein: CASSLAGHLAKNIQYF
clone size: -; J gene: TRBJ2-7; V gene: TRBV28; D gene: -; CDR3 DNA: TGTGCCAGCAGTGCCCCCGGCAGGGGGGTGTCCTACGAGCAGTACTTC; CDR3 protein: CASSAPGRGVSYEQYF
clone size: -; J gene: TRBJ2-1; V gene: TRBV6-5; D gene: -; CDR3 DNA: TGTGCCAGCACCCGACAGGAATACAATGAGCAGTTCTTC; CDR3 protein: CASTRQEYNEQFF
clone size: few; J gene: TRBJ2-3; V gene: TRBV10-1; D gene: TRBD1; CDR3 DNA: TGCGCCAGCAGTGGTCGGGACAGGAGCACAGATACGCAGTATTTT; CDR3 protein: CASSGRDRSTDTQYF
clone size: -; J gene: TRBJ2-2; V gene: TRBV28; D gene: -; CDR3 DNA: TGTGCCAGCAGAAACTTACAGGGTCTCAACACCGGGGAGCTGTTTTTT; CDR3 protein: CASRNLQGLNTGELFF
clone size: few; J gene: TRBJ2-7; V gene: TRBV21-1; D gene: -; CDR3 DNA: TGTGCCAGCAGCAAAGCCGTGACTAGCGGGGGACCCTACGAGCAGTACTTC; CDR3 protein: CASSKAVTSGGPYEQYF
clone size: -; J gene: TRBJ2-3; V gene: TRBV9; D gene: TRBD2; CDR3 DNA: TGTGCCAGCAGCGTAGCCTGGACTAGCGGGGGGGCGGAAGATACGCAGTATTTT; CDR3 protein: CASSVAWTSGGAEDTQYF